What follows describes a single T cell receptor beta chain. Its cognate antigen is unknown. The sample belongs to a study of T cell responses to AZD1222 COVID-19 vaccine. General observations from the study: The donor cohort was predominantly white British with a female majority, and clonal diversity may have been underestimated.

This CDR3 has 12 amino acids. Per germline, CDR1 GTSNPN and CDR2 SVGIG (reference sequence). The V gene lost 4 bases and the J gene lost 6 bases, with 12 bases spanning the gap. Whether given at about 4 or about 12 weeks, second doses were pooled. Using immunoSEQ multiplex PCR, the repertoire was profiled, and TCRdb retains in-frame clones only, with some absent. The data contain 180,000 or so clones, 70% to 90% of them singletons. The sequences come from peripheral blood, collected 28 days after the second AZD1222 dose. V and J are TRBV30 and TRBJ2-5, with D perhaps matching TRBD2 (6 bases). This clonotype was sampled from an adult who received the AZD1222 COVID-19 vaccine. Written as DNA, the CDR3 is TGTGCCTGGACGCCTAGCGCACAGACCCAGTACTTC. Encoded protein: CAWTPSAQTQYF.